The present T cell receptor (beta chain) was sequenced within a study of CD8 T cells in Susac syndrome. Study outcomes and limitations: The number of individuals included in the study's TCR sequencing and HLA analysis was acknowledged as relatively small.

The CDR3 is made up of 13 amino acids. V was clipped by 4 bases and J by 3 bases; unmatched bases: 2. Reverse transcription of roughly 0.45 to 1 ug RNA used random hexamers. The TCR beta CDR3 was amplified by immunoSEQ multiplex PCR across 54 Vbeta, 13 Jbeta. MiXCR, run by TCRdb on the immunoSEQ multiplex PCR reads, gives a single entry per CDR3 protein. Counted here are hundreds of thousands of distinct CDR3 sequences, about 94% occurring once; the ten biggest clones make up around 0.15%. CD8+ and CD4+ T cells circulating in blood were sequenced for TCR beta. The recently defined diagnostic criteria for definite or probable disease were met by the Susac syndrome patients. As for this clonotype: Its antigen is unidentified.

Input material: CD4+ T cells from PBMCs. The TCR originated in a human donor with Susac syndrome. J is TRBJ1-1 and V is TRBV12-3 or TRBV12-4; TRBD1 matches at 7 bases. CDR3 coding DNA: TGTGCCAGCAGTTCCGACAGGGACACTGAAGCTTTCTTT. Encoded protein: CASSSDRDTEAFF.